This TCR beta chain is drawn from a study of T cells in Graves' hyperthyroidism and ophthalmopathy. Broader study findings: Among clonotypes expanded in thyroid above 0.001, most were also found in blood.

It was uncontrolled infection, other autoimmune disease, pregnancy or lactation that excluded patients. V trimming: 1 base; J trimming: 4 bases; junction bases outside the gene matches: 10. The CDR3 spans 17 residues. Remarks on this clonotype: Antigen unknown.

Authors of the study amplified TCR beta CDR3 regions from RNA transcripts. In the first-round RT-PCR of the TCR CDR3, the HTBI primer set was used. TCRdb itself ran the multiplex PCR reads through MiXCR, one entry per CDR3 protein. The table shows 400,000 or so distinct CDR3 sequences, with 12% to 15% occurring only once. The rearrangement joins TRBV12-3 or TRBV12-4 to TRBJ2-7, with TRBD1 matching 10 bases. This TCR was recovered from a woman in her fifties or sixties with Graves' ophthalmopathy. Sequenced material: blood. This chain's CDR3 is CASSLGRRQGAGYEQYF. In DNA form, the CDR3 reads TGTGCCAGCAGTTTAGGCCGCAGACAGGGGGCTGGGTACGAGCAGTACTTC.